Detailed here is one T cell receptor beta chain. V was shortened by 5 bases and J by 6 bases, with 11 bases between the two germline ends. The V gene's germline CDR1 is KGHSH and CDR2 LQKENI. This CDR3 comprises 13 residues. Original processing notes: Cell counts per sample came from amplifying reference gene primers. The protocol was immunoSEQ multiplex PCR, while the TCRdb copy is restricted to in-frame clones and leaves out a portion. D and trimming were read from the DNA, whereas the V and J calls and clone size are those reported in that table. The sample includes under 250,000 clones, about nine tenths of them seen just once. The data derive from a study of blood T cell repertoires in COVID-19. Study at large: Nucleic acid was either cDNA or gDNA, and it came from T cells, B-cell-depleted T cells, or PBMCs.

The sample taken for sequencing was peripheral blood. The receptor's source is a woman aged 55 to 70 with acute or convalescent COVID-19. The gene calls are TRBV18 and TRBJ1-5; D is uncertain. The CDR3: CASSGGEGQPQHF. In DNA form, the CDR3 reads TGTGCCAGCTCAGGCGGGGAGGGTCAGCCCCAGCATTTT.